The rows below give T cell receptor beta chains drawn from one sample of a study of blood T cell repertoires in COVID-19. TCRdb's copy holds only in-frame clones and misses some; the assay was immunoSEQ multiplex PCR. This table has 100,000 to 140,000 clones, roughly nine tenths appearing once. Sequencing was carried out using peripheral blood. The source is a man aged 35 to 55 with active or convalescent COVID-19. The CDR3 runs from the conserved cysteine through the conserved F or W. D genes are given only for firm matches. Rows give clone size only sometimes, using once, few, many, or a class for an expanded clone.

J,size,V,D,CDR3,DNA
TRBJ2-5,NA,TRBV19,NA,CASSRRDVGSRAQYF,TGTGCCAGTAGTAGGCGGGACGTCGGATCGCGCGCCCAGTACTTC
TRBJ1-2,NA,TRBV7-2,TRBD1,CASSLGTRQGISGGYTF,TGTGCCAGCAGCTTAGGGACGCGACAGGGGATATCTGGTGGCTACACCTTC
TRBJ2-7,NA,TRBV9,NA,CASSKGTYSYEQYF,TGTGCCAGCAGCAAAGGGACATACTCCTACGAGCAGTACTTC
TRBJ2-7,NA,TRBV7-9,TRBD1,CASSETYRGEQYF,TGTGCCAGCAGCGAAACATACAGGGGCGAGCAGTACTTC
TRBJ2-7,NA,TRBV6-4,TRBD2,CASWTSGSYEQYF,TGTGCCAGTTGGACTAGCGGGAGCTACGAGCAGTACTTC
TRBJ2-1,NA,TRBV2,TRBD2,CARGGLAGNEQFF,TGTGCCAGGGGGGGGCTAGCGGGAAATGAGCAGTTCTTC
TRBJ1-5,NA,TRBV5-1,TRBD1,CASSAGQGNQPQHF,TGCGCCAGCAGCGCGGGACAGGGTAATCAGCCCCAGCATTTT
TRBJ2-5,NA,TRBV2,TRBD2,CASSQRLAGAQETQYF,TGTGCCAGCAGTCAAAGACTAGCGGGCGCTCAAGAGACCCAGTACTTC
TRBJ2-7,NA,TRBV9,TRBD2,CASSTHSTSGSYEQYF,TGTGCCAGCAGCACGCACTCGACTAGCGGCTCCTACGAGCAGTACTTC
TRBJ1-2,NA,TRBV25-1,TRBD1,CASSAKGTGSVYGYTF,TGTGCCAGCAGTGCCAAGGGGACAGGGTCGGTCTATGGCTACACCTTC
TRBJ2-1,once,TRBV11-3,TRBD2,CASSWTSENNEQFF,TGTGCCAGCAGTTGGACTAGCGAGAACAATGAGCAGTTCTTC
TRBJ2-7,NA,TRBV7-2,NA,CASSRDTVNEQYF,TGTGCCAGCAGCAGGGACACGGTTAACGAGCAGTACTTC
TRBJ2-7,NA,TRBV5-6,TRBD2,CASSLGGGLAVYEQYF,TGTGCCAGCAGCTTGGGGGGAGGACTAGCGGTCTACGAGCAGTACTTC
TRBJ2-2,NA,TRBV12-5,NA,CASGSLGTGELFF,TGTGCTAGTGGTTCTCTCGGGACCGGGGAGCTGTTTTTT
TRBJ2-5,NA,TRBV2,TRBD2,CARGLAGQETQYF,TGTGCCAGGGGACTAGCGGGACAAGAGACCCAGTACTTC
TRBJ2-2,once,TRBV18,NA,CASSPPTNTGELFF,TGTGCCAGCTCACCACCCACGAACACCGGGGAGCTGTTTTTT
TRBJ1-2,NA,TRBV19,NA,CASSPSGSPANYGYTF,TGTGCCAGTAGTCCGTCGGGGTCCCCAGCTAACTATGGCTACACCTTC
TRBJ2-7,NA,TRBV6-5,TRBD1,CASSRNRDRGYEQYF,TGTGCCAGCAGTCGAAACCGGGACAGGGGATACGAGCAGTACTTC
TRBJ1-1,NA,TRBV18,NA,CASSPTMNTEAFF,TGTGCCAGCTCACCAACAATGAACACTGAAGCTTTCTTT
TRBJ2-5,few,TRBV28,NA,CASRPSQGRQETQYF,TGTGCCAGCCGGCCAAGCCAGGGTAGGCAAGAGACCCAGTACTTC